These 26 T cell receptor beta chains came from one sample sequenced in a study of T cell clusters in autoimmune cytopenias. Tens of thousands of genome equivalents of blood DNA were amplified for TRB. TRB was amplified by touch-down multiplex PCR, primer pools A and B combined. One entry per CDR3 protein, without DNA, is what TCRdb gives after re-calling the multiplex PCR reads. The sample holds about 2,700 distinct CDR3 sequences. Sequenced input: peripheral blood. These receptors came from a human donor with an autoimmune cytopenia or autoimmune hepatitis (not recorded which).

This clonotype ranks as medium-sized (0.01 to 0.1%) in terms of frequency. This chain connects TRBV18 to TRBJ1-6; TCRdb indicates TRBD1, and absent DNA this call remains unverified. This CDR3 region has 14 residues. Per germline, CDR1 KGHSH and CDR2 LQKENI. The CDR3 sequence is CASSVYAGQPPLHF.

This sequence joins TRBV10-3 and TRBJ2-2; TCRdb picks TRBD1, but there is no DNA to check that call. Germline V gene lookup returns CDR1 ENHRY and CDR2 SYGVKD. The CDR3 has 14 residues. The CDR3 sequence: CAINPGINTGELFF.

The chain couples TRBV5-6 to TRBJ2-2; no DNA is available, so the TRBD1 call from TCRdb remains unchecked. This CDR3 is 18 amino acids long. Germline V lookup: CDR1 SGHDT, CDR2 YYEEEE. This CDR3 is CASSLVGSGGSNTGELFF.

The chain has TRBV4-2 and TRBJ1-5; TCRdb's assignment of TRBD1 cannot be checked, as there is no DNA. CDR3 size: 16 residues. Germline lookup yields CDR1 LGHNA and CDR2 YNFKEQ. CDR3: CASSQEATVFHRPQHF.

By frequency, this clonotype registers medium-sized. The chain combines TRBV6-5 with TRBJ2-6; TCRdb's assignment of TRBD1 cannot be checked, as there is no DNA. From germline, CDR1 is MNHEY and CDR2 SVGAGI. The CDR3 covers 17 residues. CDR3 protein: CASSYGGTGTGANVLTF.

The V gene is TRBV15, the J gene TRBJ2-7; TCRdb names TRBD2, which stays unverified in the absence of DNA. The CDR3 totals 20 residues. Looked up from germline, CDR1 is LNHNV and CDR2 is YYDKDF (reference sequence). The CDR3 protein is CATSRGAPSLAGIHSYEQYF. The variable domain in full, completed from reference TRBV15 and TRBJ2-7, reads DAMVIQNPRYQVTQFGKPVTLSCSQTLNHNVMYWYQQKSSQAPKLLFHYYDKDFNNEADTPDNFQSRRPNTSFCFLDIRSPGLGDTAMYLCATSRGAPSLAGIHSYEQYFGPGTRLTVT.

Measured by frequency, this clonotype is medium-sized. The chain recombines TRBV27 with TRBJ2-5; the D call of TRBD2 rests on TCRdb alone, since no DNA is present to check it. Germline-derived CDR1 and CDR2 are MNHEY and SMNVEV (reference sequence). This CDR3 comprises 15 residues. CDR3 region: CASSLVQRELETQYF.

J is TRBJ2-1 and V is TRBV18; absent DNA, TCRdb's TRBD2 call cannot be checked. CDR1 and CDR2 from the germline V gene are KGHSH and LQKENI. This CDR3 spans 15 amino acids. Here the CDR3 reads CASSLGTSGRNEQFF.

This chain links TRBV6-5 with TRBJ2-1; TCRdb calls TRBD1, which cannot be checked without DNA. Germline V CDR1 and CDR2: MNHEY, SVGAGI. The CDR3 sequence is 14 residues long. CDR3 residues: CASSSGTGYNEQFF.

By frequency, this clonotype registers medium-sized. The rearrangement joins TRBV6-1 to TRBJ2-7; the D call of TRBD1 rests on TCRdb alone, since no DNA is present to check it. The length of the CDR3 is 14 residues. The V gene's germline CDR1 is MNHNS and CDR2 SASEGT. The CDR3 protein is CASSVRGPLYEQYF.

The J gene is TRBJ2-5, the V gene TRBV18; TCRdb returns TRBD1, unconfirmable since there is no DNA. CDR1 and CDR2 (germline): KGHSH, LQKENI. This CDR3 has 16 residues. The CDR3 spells CASSHLSGTVKETQYF. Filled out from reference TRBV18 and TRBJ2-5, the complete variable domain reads NAGVMQNPRHLVRRRGQEARLRCSPMKGHSHVYWYRQLPEEGLKFMVYLQKENIIDESGMPKERFSAEFPKEGPSILRIQQVVRGDSAAYFCASSHLSGTVKETQYFGPGTRLLVL.

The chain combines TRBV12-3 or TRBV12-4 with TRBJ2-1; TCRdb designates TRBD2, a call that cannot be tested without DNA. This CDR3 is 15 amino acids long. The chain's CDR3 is CASSPSGAGGREQFF.

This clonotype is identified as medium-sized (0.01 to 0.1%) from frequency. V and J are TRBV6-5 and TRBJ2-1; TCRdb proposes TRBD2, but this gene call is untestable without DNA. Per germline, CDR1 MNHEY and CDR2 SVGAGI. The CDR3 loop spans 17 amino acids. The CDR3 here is CASSYSRGSGSYNEQFF.

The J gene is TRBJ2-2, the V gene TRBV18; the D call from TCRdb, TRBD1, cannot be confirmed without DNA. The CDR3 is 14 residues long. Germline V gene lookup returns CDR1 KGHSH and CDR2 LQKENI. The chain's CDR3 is CASSLDRVAGELFF.

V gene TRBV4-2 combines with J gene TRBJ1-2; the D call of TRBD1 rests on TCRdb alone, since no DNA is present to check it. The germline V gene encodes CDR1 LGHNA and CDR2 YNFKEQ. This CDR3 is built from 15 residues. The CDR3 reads CASSQEGPGNYGYTF.

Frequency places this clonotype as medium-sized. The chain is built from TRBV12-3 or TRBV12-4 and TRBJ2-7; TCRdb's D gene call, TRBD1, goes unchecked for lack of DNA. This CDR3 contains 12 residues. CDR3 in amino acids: CASRGDAHEQYF.

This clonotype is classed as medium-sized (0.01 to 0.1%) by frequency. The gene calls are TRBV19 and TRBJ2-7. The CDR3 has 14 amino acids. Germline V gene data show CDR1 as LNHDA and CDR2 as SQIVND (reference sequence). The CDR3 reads CASRSRRGDYEQYF.

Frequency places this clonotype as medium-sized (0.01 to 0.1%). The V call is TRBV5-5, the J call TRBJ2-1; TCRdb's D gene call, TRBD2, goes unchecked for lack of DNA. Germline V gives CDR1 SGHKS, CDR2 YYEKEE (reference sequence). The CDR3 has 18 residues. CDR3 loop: CASSFGGPWREAYNEQFF.

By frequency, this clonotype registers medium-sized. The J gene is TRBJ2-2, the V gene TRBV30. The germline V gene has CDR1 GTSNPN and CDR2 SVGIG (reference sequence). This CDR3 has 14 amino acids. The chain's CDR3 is CAWSAGSLVGELFF.

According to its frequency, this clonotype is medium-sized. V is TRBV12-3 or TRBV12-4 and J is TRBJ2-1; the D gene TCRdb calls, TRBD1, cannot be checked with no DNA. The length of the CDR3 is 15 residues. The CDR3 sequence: CASSSLTGKRNEQFF.

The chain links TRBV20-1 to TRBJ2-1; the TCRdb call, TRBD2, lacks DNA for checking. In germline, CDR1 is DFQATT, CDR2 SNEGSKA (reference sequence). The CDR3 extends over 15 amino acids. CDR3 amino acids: CSASRTSGYYNEQFF.

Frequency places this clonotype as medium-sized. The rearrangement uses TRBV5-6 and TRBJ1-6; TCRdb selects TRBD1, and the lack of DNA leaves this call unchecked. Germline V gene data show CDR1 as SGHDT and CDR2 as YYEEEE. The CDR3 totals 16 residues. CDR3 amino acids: CASSLEAQARGAPLHF.

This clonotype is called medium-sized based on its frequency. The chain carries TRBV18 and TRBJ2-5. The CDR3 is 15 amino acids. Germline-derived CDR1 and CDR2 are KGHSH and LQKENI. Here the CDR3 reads CASSPVTASPETQYF.

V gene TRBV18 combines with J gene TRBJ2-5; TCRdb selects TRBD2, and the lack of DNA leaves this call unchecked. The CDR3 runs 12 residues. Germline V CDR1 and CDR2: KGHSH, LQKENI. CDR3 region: CASSGRAETQYF.

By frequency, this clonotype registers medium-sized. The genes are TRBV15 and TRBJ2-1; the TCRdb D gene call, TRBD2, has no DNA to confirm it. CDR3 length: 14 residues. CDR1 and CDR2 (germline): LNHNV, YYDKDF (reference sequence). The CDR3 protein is CATDTSGGANEQFF.

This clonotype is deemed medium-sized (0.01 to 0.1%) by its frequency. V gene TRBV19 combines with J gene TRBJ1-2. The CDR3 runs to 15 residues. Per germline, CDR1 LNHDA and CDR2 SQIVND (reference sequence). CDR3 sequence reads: CASSMVGPTNYGYTF.